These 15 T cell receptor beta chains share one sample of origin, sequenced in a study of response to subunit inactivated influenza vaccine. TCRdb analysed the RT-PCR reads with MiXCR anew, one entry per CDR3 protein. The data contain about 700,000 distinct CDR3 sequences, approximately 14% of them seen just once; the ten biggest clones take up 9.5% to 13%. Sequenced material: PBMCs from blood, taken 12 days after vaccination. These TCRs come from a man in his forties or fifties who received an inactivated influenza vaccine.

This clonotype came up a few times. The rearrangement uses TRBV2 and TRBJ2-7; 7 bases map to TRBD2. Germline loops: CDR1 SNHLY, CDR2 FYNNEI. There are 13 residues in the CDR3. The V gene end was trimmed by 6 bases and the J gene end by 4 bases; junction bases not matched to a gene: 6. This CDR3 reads CASSGLVTYEQYF. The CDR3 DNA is TGTGCCAGCAGCGGACTAGTTACTTACGAGCAGTACTTC. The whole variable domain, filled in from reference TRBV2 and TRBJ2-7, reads EPEVTQTPSHQVTQMGQEVILRCVPISNHLYFYWYRQILGQKVEFLVSFYNNEISEKSEIFDDQFSVERPDGSNFTLKIRSTKLEDSAMYFCASSGLVTYEQYFGPGTRLTVT.

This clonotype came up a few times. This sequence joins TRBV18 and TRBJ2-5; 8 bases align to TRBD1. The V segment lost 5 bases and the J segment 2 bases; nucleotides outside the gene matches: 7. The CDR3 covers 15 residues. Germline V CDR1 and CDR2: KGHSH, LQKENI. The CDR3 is CASSIQGAGQETQYF. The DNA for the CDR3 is TGTGCCAGCTCAATCCAGGGGGCTGGGCAAGAGACCCAGTACTTC.

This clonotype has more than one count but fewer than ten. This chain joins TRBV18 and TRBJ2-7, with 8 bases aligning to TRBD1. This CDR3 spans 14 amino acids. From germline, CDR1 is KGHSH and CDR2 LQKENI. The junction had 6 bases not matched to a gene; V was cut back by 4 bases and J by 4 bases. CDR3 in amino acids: CASSRGQGLYEQYF. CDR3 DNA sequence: TGTGCCAGCTCACGAGGACAGGGATTGTACGAGCAGTACTTC.

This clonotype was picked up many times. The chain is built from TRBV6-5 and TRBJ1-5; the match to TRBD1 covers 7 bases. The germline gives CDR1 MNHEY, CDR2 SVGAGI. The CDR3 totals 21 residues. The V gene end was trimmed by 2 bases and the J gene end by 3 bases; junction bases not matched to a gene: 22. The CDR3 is CASSYDSPSGVTGTLNQPQHF. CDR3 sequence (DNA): TGTGCCAGCAGTTACGATTCCCCCTCTGGTGTGACAGGGACCCTCAATCAGCCCCAGCATTTT.

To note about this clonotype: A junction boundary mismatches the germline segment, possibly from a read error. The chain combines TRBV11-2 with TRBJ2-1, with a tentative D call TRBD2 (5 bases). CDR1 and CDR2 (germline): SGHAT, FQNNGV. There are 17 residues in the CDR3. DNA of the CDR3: TGTGACAGCAGCTTAGATATGGCAGGCGCAGGAGGTAATGAGCAGTTCTTC. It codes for CDSSLDMAGAGGNEQFF.

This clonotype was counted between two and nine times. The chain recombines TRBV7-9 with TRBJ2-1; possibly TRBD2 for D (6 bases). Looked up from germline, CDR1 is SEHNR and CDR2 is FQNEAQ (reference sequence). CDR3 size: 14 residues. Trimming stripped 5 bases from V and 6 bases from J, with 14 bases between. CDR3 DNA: TGTGCCAGCAGCCCGGAAAGGGAGGTCAATGAGCAGTTCTTC. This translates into CASSPEREVNEQFF.

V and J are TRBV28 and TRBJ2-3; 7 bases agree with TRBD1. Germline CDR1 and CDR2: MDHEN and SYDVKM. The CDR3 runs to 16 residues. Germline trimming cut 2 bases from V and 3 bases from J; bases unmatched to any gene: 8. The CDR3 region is CASSLPPGQITDTQYF. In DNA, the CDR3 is TGTGCCAGCAGTTTACCCCCGGGACAGATTACAGATACGCAGTATTTT.

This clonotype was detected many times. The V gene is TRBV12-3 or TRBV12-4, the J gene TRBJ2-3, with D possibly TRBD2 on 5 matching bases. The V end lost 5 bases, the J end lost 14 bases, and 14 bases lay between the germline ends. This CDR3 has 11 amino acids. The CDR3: CASSRSASPYF. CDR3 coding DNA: TGTGCCAGCAGTCGTAGCGCAAGTCCGTATTTT.

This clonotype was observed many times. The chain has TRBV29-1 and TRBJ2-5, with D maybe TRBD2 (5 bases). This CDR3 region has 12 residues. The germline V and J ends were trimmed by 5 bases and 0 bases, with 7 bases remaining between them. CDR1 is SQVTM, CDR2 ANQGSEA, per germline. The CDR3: CSVRLNQETQYF. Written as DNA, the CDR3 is TGCAGCGTTCGACTAAACCAAGAGACCCAGTACTTC.

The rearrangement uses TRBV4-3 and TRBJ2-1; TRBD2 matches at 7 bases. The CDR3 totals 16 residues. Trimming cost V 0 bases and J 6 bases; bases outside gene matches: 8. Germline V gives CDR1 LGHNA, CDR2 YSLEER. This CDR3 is CASSQDLGGRGNEQFF. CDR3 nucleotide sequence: TGCGCCAGCAGCCAAGATCTGGGCGGGAGAGGCAATGAGCAGTTCTTC.

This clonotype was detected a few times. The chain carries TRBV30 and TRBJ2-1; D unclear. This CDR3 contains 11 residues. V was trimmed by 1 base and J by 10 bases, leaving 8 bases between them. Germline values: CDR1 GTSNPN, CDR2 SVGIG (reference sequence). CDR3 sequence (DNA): TGTGCCTGGAGTGACCAGGTGGAGCAGTTCTTC. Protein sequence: CAWSDQVEQFF.

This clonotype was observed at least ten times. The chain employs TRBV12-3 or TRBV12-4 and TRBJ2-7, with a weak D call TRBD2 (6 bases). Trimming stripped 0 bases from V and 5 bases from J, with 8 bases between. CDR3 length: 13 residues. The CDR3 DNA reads TGTGCCAGCAGTTTAGCGGGACTCCACGAGCAGTACTTC. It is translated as CASSLAGLHEQYF.

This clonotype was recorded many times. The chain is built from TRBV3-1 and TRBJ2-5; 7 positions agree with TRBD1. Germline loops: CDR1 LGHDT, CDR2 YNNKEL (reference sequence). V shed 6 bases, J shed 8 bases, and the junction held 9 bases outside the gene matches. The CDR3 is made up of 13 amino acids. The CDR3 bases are TGTGCCAGCAGTCGGGACAGCTTGTACACCCAGTACTTC. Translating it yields CASSRDSLYTQYF.

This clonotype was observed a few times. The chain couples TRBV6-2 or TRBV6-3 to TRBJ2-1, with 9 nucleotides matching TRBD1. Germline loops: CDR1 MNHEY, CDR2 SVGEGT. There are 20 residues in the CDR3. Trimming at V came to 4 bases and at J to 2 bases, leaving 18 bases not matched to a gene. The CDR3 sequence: CASSFQDRGGFFIPYNEQFF. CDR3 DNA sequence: TGTGCCAGCAGTTTCCAGGACAGGGGCGGGTTTTTTATTCCCTACAATGAGCAGTTCTTC.

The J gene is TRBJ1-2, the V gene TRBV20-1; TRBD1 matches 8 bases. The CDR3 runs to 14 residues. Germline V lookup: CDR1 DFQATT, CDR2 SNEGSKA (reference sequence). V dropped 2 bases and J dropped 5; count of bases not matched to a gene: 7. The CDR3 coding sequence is TGCAGTGCTAGAACCGACAGGGGCACATATGGCTACACCTTC. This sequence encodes CSARTDRGTYGYTF.